This TCR beta chain emerged from a study of T cells in Graves' hyperthyroidism and ophthalmopathy. The table lists this clonotype with a few counts. At least 3 on the Clinical Activity Score was recorded for ophthalmopathy patients, who also had NOSPECS grade at least 4 and duration under 3 months. Researchers took RNA transcripts and amplified the TCR beta CDR3 regions from them. First-round RT-PCR of the TCR CDR3 relied on the HTBI primer set. Each CDR3 protein gets one entry after TCRdb re-called the multiplex PCR reads with MiXCR. The repertoire has about 640,000 distinct CDR3 sequences, 20% of them found once; the top ten carry 34%. The V gene's germline CDR1 is MGHRA and CDR2 YSYEKL. V lost 2 bases and J lost 4, with 9 bases in between. The CDR3 contains 13 residues.

Sequencing was done on a sample of blood. This receptor was identified in a man under 40 with Graves' ophthalmopathy. This chain joins TRBV4-1 and TRBJ2-7, with D maybe TRBD2 (5 bases). For the CDR3, the DNA is TGCGCCAGCAGCCAAAATCGGGGTTACGAGCAGTACTTC. It codes for CASSQNRGYEQYF.